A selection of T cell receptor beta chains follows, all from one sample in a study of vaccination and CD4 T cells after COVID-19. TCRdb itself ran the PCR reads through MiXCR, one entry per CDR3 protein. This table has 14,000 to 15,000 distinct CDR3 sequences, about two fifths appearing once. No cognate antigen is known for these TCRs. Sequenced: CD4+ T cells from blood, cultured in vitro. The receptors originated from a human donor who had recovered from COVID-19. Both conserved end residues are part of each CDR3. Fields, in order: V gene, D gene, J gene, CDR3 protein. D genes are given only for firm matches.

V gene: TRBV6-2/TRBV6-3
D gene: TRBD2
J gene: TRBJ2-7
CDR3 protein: CASSHPSGGLSYEQYF

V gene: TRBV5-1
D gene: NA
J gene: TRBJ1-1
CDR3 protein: CASSLQTNTEAFF

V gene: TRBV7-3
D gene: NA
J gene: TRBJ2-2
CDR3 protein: CASSFDGAGELFF

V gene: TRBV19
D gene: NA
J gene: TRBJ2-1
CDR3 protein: CASSIFTGRSYNEQFF

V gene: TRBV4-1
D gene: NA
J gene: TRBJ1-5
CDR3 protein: CASSQDRLNGELEGNQPQHF

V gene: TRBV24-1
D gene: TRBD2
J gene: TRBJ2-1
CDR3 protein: CATSGAGTYNEQFF

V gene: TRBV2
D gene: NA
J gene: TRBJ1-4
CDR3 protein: CASTFRQGEKLFF

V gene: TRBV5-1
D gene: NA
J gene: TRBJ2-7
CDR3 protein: CASSLPGDQQYF

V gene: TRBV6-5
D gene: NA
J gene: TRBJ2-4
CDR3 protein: CASSSAGAGVLQNIQYF

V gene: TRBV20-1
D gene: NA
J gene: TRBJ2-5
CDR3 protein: CSARTLSWETQYF

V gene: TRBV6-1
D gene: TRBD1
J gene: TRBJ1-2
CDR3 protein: CASREPIGQGASGYTF

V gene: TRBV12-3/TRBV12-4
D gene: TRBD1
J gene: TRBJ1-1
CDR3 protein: CASSLDETGTPEAFF

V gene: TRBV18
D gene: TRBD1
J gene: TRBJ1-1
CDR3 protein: CASSRGTDAEAFF